Presented here are 2 T cell receptor beta chains from one specimen sequenced in a study of siplizumab effects on memory and regulatory T cells. Sequencing was performed with immunoSEQ multiplex PCR; in TCRdb, only in-frame clones are kept and a portion is missing. The table records more than 90,000 clones, over 90% of them present only once. Material for sequencing was non-Treg CD4+ T cells sorted from blood. All receptors derive from a human donor in good health.

V is TRBV27 and J is TRBJ1-2, with D tentatively TRBD1 (5 bases). V lost 6 bases and J lost 2, with 13 bases in between. The CDR3 sequence is 14 residues long. CDR1 and CDR2 (germline): MNHEY, SMNVEV (reference sequence). The CDR3 is CASSRRDPNYGYTF. The CDR3 nucleotides read TGTGCCAGCAGCCGCCGGGACCCGAACTATGGCTACACCTTC.

The V and J genes are TRBV14 and TRBJ2-5; D not resolved. CDR1 is SGHDN and CDR2 is FVKESK in the germline V gene. V dropped 2 bases and J dropped 2 bases, with 9 bases sitting between them. The CDR3 spans 14 residues. As DNA, the CDR3 is TGTGCCAGCAGCCAATCATCGTTACAAGAGACCCAGTACTTC. It specifies CASSQSSLQETQYF.